This T cell receptor (beta chain) stems from a study of T cell responses to AZD1222 COVID-19 vaccine. Broader study findings: Repertoires were obtained only post-peak T cell response. The number of AZD1222 recipients seropositive at baseline was only 6 or 7.

This CDR3 has 15 residues. The germline V gene encodes CDR1 LGHNT and CDR2 FRNRAP. J was trimmed by 5 bases and V by 8 bases; bases with no gene match: 13. Method: immunoSEQ multiplex PCR; TCRdb's copy keeps in-frame clones and lacks some. This table has 95,000 to 130,000 clones, about 92% appearing once. This clone was observed once. The antigen remains undetermined. The material was peripheral blood, obtained on day 0 of AZD1222 vaccination. The rearrangement uses TRBV12-5 and TRBJ2-7, with 9 nucleotides matching TRBD1. This clonotype originated in an adult in good health. CDR3 sequence reads: CASKWPPGQGDEQYF. In nucleotides, the CDR3 is TGTGCTAGTAAATGGCCCCCGGGACAGGGTGACGAGCAGTACTTC.